This T cell receptor (beta chain) was recovered during a study of T cell responses to AZD1222 COVID-19 vaccine. Study observations and caveats: Among spike-specific TCRs, nearly half reportedly target unmutated variant regions. Mapped onto spike, vaccine-associated CD4 TCRs spanned it and were dominant at 160-218 and 743-854.

Combined were second doses at about 4 or about 12 weeks. Sequencing used immunoSEQ multiplex PCR; TCRdb keeps in-frame clones, though not all of them. The profile shows about 160,000 clones, 88% of them singletons. A word on this clone: What it recognizes is unknown.

This CDR3 is 15 amino acids long. The V segment lost 4 bases and the J segment 11 bases; nucleotides outside the gene matches: 12. Germline values: CDR1 SGHRS, CDR2 YFSETQ. This chain joins TRBV5-1 and TRBJ2-1; 10 nucleotides match TRBD2. The sequences come from peripheral blood, collected 28 days after the second AZD1222 dose. The TCR sequence derives from an adult who received the AZD1222 COVID-19 vaccine. Here the CDR3 reads CASSALAGLPEKQFF. In DNA form, the CDR3 reads TGCGCCAGCAGCGCACTAGCGGGGCTACCTGAAAAGCAGTTCTTC.